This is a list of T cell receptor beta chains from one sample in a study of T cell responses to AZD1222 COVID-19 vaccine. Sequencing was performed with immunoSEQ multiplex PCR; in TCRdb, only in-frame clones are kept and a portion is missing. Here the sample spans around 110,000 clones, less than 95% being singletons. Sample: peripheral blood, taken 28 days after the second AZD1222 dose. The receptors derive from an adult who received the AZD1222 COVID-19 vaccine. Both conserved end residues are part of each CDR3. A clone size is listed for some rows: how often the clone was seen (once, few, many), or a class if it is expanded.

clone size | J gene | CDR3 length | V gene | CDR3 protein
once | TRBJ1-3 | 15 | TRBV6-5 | CASRGRANSGNTIYF
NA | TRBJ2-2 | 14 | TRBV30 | CAWSRGQGTGELFF
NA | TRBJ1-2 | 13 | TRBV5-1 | CASSLSRDYGYTF
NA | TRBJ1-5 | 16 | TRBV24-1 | CATSDPRTRSNQPQHF
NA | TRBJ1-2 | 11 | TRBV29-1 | CSVDREYGYTF
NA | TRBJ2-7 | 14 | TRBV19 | CASSIWTGPYEQYF
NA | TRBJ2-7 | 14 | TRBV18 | CASSRTGTRYEQYF
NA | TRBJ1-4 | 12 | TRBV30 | CAWSRQGEKLFF
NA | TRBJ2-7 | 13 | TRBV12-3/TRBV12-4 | CASSLGLANEQYF
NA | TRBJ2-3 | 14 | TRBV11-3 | CASSLVASTDTQYF
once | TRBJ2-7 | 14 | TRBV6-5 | CASSHNAGGDEQYF
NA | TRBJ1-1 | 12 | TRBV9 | CASRDRGDGAFF
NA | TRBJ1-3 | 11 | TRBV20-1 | CSARQINTIYF
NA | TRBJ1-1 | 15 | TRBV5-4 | CASIEGQGLATEAFF
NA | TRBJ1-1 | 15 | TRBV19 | CASSIGKQGRTEAFF
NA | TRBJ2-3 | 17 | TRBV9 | CASSDRRGGFGTDTQYF
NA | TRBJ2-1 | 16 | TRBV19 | CASSPSGGHGGNEQFF
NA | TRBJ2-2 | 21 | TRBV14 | CASSQDSRVASGGANTGELFF
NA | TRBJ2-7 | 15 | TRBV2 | CASVLRRRSSYEQYF
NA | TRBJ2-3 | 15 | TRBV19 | CASSPDRTSTDTQYF
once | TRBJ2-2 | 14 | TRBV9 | CASSLSGGAGELFF
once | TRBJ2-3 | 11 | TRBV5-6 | CASSLGYTQYF
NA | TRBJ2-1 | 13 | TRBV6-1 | CASSEGVYNEQFF
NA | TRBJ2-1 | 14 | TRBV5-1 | CASSLGDRANEQFF
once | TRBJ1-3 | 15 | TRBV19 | CASTPRRGAGNTIYF
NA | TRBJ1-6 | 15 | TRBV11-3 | CASSLDSQGNSPLHF
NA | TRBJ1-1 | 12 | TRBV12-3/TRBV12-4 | CASSFGQLEAFF
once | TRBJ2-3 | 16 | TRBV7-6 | CASSPVAAGSTDTQYF
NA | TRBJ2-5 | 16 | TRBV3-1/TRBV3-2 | CASSQEAREVQETQYF
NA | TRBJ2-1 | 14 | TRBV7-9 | CASSFTERYNEQFF
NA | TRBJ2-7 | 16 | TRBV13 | CASSARDRGRGYEQYF
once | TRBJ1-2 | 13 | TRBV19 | CASSMGRNYGYTF
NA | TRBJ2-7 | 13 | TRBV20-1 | CSASGGGGYEQYF
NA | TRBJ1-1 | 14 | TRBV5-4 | CASSLRDRGTEAFF
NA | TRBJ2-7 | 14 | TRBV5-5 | CASSFDREAYEQYF
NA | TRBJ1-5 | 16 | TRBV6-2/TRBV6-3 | CASSYGSGGSNQPQHF
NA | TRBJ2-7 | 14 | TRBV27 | CASSLAGSSYEQYF
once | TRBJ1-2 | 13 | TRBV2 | CASSVGQSYGYTF
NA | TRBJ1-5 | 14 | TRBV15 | CATSRAGGVQPQHF
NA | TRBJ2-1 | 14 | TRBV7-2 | CASSPEDFYNEQFF
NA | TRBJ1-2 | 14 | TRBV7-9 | CASSITGGKGGYTF
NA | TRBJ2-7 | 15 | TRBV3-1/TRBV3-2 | CASSQEQGGHYEQYF
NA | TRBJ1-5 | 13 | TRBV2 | CASSGDSNQPQHF
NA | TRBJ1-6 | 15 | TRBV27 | CASSLGGAGNSPLHF
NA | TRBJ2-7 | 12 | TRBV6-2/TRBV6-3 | CASSPAGYEQYF
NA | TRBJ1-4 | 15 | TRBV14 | CASSPSDRLREKLFF
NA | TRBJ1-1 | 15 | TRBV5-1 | CASSLLPGMNTEAFF
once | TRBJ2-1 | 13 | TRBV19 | CASSTSEGNEQFF
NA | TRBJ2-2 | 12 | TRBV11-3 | CASSPGTGELFF
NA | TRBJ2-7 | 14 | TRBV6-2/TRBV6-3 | CASSPGTVGNEQYF
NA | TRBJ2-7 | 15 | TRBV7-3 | CASSLDGGGIYEQYF
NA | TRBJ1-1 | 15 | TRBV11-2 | CASSPRGAGGTEAFF
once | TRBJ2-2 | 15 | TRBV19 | CASKRDSMNTGELFF